This T cell receptor beta chain was sequenced in a study of blood T cell repertoires in COVID-19. At the level of the study: Researchers got acute and convalescent COVID-19 samples from the United States, Italy and Spain. The cDNA or gDNA used as material had been derived from T cells, B-cell-depleted T cells, or PBMCs.

Original processing notes: Reference gene primer amplification gave estimated nucleated cell counts. Profiling relied on immunoSEQ multiplex PCR, and the TCRdb table lists in-frame clones only, not all of them. V, J and clone size are those of that table, while D and trimming were read from the DNA. The sample shows roughly 45,000 clones, under 90% of them seen only once. The J segment lost 4 bases and the V segment lost 5 bases, leaving 3 bases of the junction unmatched. This CDR3 contains 13 residues. The sequence was obtained from a human donor in a cohort sampled during active COVID-19. The chain has TRBV12-3 or TRBV12-4 and TRBJ1-2, with 8 positions matching TRBD1. The sequenced sample consisted of peripheral blood. The CDR3 bases are TGTGCCAGCAGTCAAGACAGGGGCTATGGCTACACCTTC. It yields the protein CASSQDRGYGYTF.